Detailed here is one TCR beta chain. Across 24 US areas, participants ranged in age from roughly 18 to 95 years. For recovered donors of Cohort 3, there were two negative PCRs, clearance, or symptom resolution. The CDR3 totals 16 residues. Germline CDR1 is KGHSH and CDR2 is LQKENI. V was clipped by 4 bases and J by 5 bases, with 21 bases between them. Authors' data handling: Quantification of nucleated cells was approximated via reference gene primer amplification. Assay: immunoSEQ multiplex PCR; the TCRdb copy retains only in-frame clones and omits some. The V and J calls and clone size come from that table; D and trimming were worked out from the DNA. The sample has approximately 150,000 clones, about nine tenths seen once; the top ten hold over 9%. The sample originates from a study of blood T cell repertoires in COVID-19. Study overall: Samples taken during acute and convalescent COVID-19 were collected in the United States, Italy and Spain.

The receptor comes from a man aged 55 to 70 who had recovered from COVID-19. Sample: PBMCs or T cells enriched from blood (not recorded which). This rearrangement joins TRBV18 to TRBJ2-7, with D maybe TRBD1 (5 bases). The CDR3 bases are TGTGCCAGCTCACAGGAATCGGTTAGGGGTGCCCACGAGCAGTACTTC. Translating gives CASSQESVRGAHEQYF.